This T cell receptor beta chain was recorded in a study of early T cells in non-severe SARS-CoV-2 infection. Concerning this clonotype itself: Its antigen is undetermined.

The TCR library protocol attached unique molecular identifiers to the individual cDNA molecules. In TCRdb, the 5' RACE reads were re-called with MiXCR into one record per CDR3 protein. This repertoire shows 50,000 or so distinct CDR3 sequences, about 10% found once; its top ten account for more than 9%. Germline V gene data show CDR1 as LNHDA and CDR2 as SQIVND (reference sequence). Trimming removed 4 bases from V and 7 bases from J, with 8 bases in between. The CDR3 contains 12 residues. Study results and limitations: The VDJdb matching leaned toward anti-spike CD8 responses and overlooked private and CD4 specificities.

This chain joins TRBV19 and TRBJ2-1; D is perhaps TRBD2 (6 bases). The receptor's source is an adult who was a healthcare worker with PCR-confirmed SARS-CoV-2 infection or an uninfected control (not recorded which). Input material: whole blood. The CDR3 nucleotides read TGTGCCAGTAGTAGACTAGTAAATGAGCAGTTCTTC. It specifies CASSRLVNEQFF.